This T cell receptor (beta chain) was retrieved from a study of blood T cell repertoires in COVID-19. Background on the study: Sample material is recorded as cDNA or gDNA derived from T cells, B-cell-depleted T cells, or PBMCs.

Recruited during active infection, patients (from Seattle) were subsequently followed longitudinally. The V and J ends lost 5 bases and 2 bases respectively, with 12 bases between them. CDR3 size: 15 residues. The germline V gene has CDR1 KGHDR and CDR2 SFDVKD. The method was immunoSEQ multiplex PCR; TCRdb's version includes in-frame clones alone and lacks a portion of them. The sample comprises some 62,000 clones, roughly three quarters of which are singletons, and 14% rests with the top ten. The clonotype comes from a man aged 55-75 years with COVID-19, enrolled during active disease. V is TRBV24-1 and J is TRBJ2-1; the D gene is possibly TRBD1 (7 bases). Specimen: peripheral blood. CDR3 nucleotides: TGTGCCACCAGTGGCCTCAGGGGGGCCTACAATGAGCAGTTCTTC. Amino acids: CATSGLRGAYNEQFF.